The source of this TCR beta chain is a study of beta chain features in type 1 diabetes. Study-level findings and limits: VDJ junctions sequenced from type 1 diabetes patients showed fewer insertions and more deletions. A definitive answer on HLA type influencing TCRB rearrangement was not reached here. Shorter TCRB CDR3s, moderately but significantly so, marked every one of the four CD4+ subsets in Type 1 diabetes patients.

Investigators reverse transcribed all isolated RNA, so they sequenced expressed TCRB transcripts. Profiling relied on immunoSEQ multiplex PCR, and the TCRdb table lists in-frame clones only, not all of them. The sample includes roughly 330,000 clones, roughly 14% of them seen just once. Germline CDR1 and CDR2: MDHEN and SYDVKM. The CDR3 runs to 12 residues. With 3 bases removed from V and 3 bases from J, the gap between germline ends came to 6 bases. Worth noting for this clone: Its specificity is not known. Different DNA sequences within this sample yield the same CDR3.

The sequence derives from a woman under 30 with type 1 diabetes. This chain links TRBV28 with TRBJ2-7; D gene ambiguous. Sequencing used naive CD4+ T cells from blood. The DNA of the CDR3 is TGTGCCAGCAGTTTCTCCAGCTACGAGCAGTACTTC. It is translated as CASSFSSYEQYF.